These 19 T cell receptor beta chains were sequenced from one sample in a study of blood T cell repertoires in COVID-19. The data were produced by immunoSEQ multiplex PCR, yet TCRdb's version contains in-frame clones alone and is incomplete. The data show around 100,000 clones, with roughly 84% seen just once and around 2.2% held by the top ten. Material for sequencing was peripheral blood. Receptor source: a human donor in a cohort sampled during active COVID-19.

The genes are TRBV28 and TRBJ2-7; 7 nucleotides match TRBD1. Losses at the gene ends were 6 bases for V and 6 bases for J; bases not matched to a gene: 8. The CDR3 runs 13 residues. The germline CDR1 and CDR2 sequences are MDHEN and SYDVKM. CDR3 bases: TGTGCCAGCAGCCCGACAGGGTGGGTCGAGCAGTACTTC. It yields the protein CASSPTGWVEQYF.

This chain joins TRBV7-9 and TRBJ2-5, with 7 bases aligning to TRBD2. The CDR3 sequence is 14 residues long. V gave up 1 base and J gave up 5 bases; unmatched junction bases: 4. Germline CDR1 reads SEHNR; CDR2 reads FQNEAQ (reference sequence). As DNA, the CDR3 is TGTGCCAGCAGCTTAGTTGCGGGAGTGGAGACCCAGTACTTC. Protein product: CASSLVAGVETQYF.

This clone was counted between two and nine times. The rearrangement uses TRBV28 and TRBJ1-6; TRBD1 matches 7 bases. The germline CDR1 and CDR2 sequences are MDHEN and SYDVKM. V lost 4 bases and J lost 7; bases outside the gene matches: 4. This CDR3 is 14 amino acids long. The CDR3 nucleotides read TGTGCCAGCAGTTCTACAGGGGACAATTCACCCCTCCACTTT. The encoded protein is CASSSTGDNSPLHF.

CDR3 protein: CASSFTLGLAGQETQYF. CDR3 coding DNA: TGTGCCAGCAGCTTCACCTTAGGACTAGCGGGACAAGAGACCCAGTACTTC. The V call is TRBV7-9, the J call TRBJ2-5, with TRBD2 matching 12 bases. Germline CDR1 is SEHNR and CDR2 is FQNEAQ (reference sequence). The ends lost 3 bases at V and 2 bases at J; junction bases unmatched: 7. The length of the CDR3 is 17 residues.

The chain joins TRBV9 to TRBJ2-3, with TRBD2 matching over 15 bases. V was pared by 4 bases and J by 6 bases, with 9 bases of the junction left unmatched. This CDR3 spans 17 amino acids. Germline CDR1 reads SGDLS; CDR2 reads YYNGEE. The CDR3 DNA reads TGTGCCAGCAGCCCCGGGACTAGCGGGGGGACCGGGGATACGCAGTATTTT. Residues: CASSPGTSGGTGDTQYF. The full variable domain, in which reference TRBV9 and TRBJ2-3 provide the parts outside the CDR3, is DSGVTQTPKHLITATGQRVTLRCSPRSGDLSVYWYQQSLDQGLQFLIQYYNGEERAKGNILERFSAQQFPDLHSELNLSSLELGDSALYFCASSPGTSGGTGDTQYFGPGTRLTVL.

V usage is TRBV6-5 and J usage is TRBJ1-1; the D is unclear. Germline V gene lookup returns CDR1 MNHEY and CDR2 SVGAGI. The CDR3 runs to 15 residues. V was clipped by 0 bases and J by 2 bases, with 10 bases between them. For the CDR3, the DNA is TGTGCCAGCAGTTACTCGGCGGCGGTTAACACTGAAGCTTTCTTT. Its protein product is CASSYSAAVNTEAFF.

The chain combines TRBV5-1 with TRBJ1-4; TRBD1 matches at 7 bases. V gave up 3 bases and J gave up 8 bases; unmatched junction bases: 7. CDR3 length: 14 amino acids. Germline V CDR1 and CDR2: SGHRS, YFSETQ. The CDR3 is CASSYQGEGEKLFF. CDR3 nucleotide sequence: TGCGCCAGCAGCTACCAGGGGGAAGGGGAAAAACTGTTTTTT.

The J gene is TRBJ1-1, the V gene TRBV28, with 8 bases fitting TRBD1. J was trimmed by 7 bases and V by 6 bases; bases with no gene match: 13. The CDR3 has 15 residues. The germline gives CDR1 MDHEN, CDR2 SYDVKM. CDR3 DNA: TGTGCCAGCAGCCCCGCCGGGACAGGAGGAAATGAAGCTTTCTTT. It encodes CASSPAGTGGNEAFF.

CDR3 DNA: TGTGCCAGCAGCCCCTGGCTAGCGGAAGAGACCCAGTACTTC. This translates into CASSPWLAEETQYF. The J gene is TRBJ2-5, the V gene TRBV2; 7 nucleotides line up with TRBD2. The germline V gene encodes CDR1 SNHLY and CDR2 FYNNEI. The CDR3 is made up of 14 amino acids. The trim removed 6 bases at V and 3 bases at J, leaving 7 bases unmatched. Together with reference TRBV2 and TRBJ2-5, the CDR3 gives the full variable domain: EPEVTQTPSHQVTQMGQEVILRCVPISNHLYFYWYRQILGQKVEFLVSFYNNEISEKSEIFDDQFSVERPDGSNFTLKIRSTKLEDSAMYFCASSPWLAEETQYFGPGTRLLVL.

The CDR3 DNA sequence: TGCAGCGTCGCCCCAGTCGGGACTACCTCTTTGAATGAGCAGTTCTTC. The encoded protein is CSVAPVGTTSLNEQFF. The chain recombines TRBV29-1 with TRBJ2-1; 7 bases align to TRBD2. The CDR3 sequence is 16 residues long. Germline V lookup: CDR1 SQVTM, CDR2 ANQGSEA. V lost 6 bases to trimming and J lost 7 bases; unmatched junction nucleotides: 18.

The chain employs TRBV5-1 and TRBJ2-3; 11 nucleotides align to TRBD2. CDR3 length: 14 residues. J lost 5 bases, V lost 1 base, and 0 bases had no gene match. From germline, CDR1 is SGHRS and CDR2 YFSETQ. The CDR3 loop is CASSLTSGRDTQYF. Here the CDR3 DNA reads TGCGCCAGCAGCTTGACTAGCGGGAGAGATACGCAGTATTTT.

The gene calls are TRBV19 and TRBJ1-2; possible D gene TRBD1, 6 bases. Germline loops: CDR1 LNHDA, CDR2 SQIVND (reference sequence). V was trimmed by 10 bases and J by 7 bases, leaving 16 bases between them. CDR3 length: 12 residues. The CDR3 bases are TGTGCCACTAAGAACTACAGGGCTGGCTACACCTTC. This encodes CATKNYRAGYTF.

The chain recombines TRBV9 with TRBJ2-5, with TRBD2 identical over 7 bases. V lost 6 bases, J lost 2 bases, and 10 bases stayed unmatched. Looked up from germline, CDR1 is SGDLS and CDR2 is YYNGEE. The length of the CDR3 is 15 residues. This CDR3 reads CASKRSWREQETQYF. For the CDR3, the DNA is TGTGCCAGCAAGAGATCATGGCGGGAGCAAGAGACCCAGTACTTC.

This sequence joins TRBV2 and TRBJ2-1, with 10 bases identical to TRBD2. This CDR3 has 14 residues. V trimming: 6 bases; J trimming: 4 bases; junction bases outside the gene matches: 3. Germline V gene sequence: CDR1 SNHLY, CDR2 FYNNEI. The CDR3 reads CASRRTSGYNEQFF. In DNA, the CDR3 is TGTGCCAGCAGACGGACTAGCGGTTACAATGAGCAGTTCTTC. Supplemented by reference TRBV2 and TRBJ2-1, the full variable domain reads EPEVTQTPSHQVTQMGQEVILRCVPISNHLYFYWYRQILGQKVEFLVSFYNNEISEKSEIFDDQFSVERPDGSNFTLKIRSTKLEDSAMYFCASRRTSGYNEQFFGPGTRLTVL.

V gene TRBV30 combines with J gene TRBJ1-5; TRBD1 matches 8 bases. V gave up 0 bases and J gave up 6 bases; unmatched junction bases: 13. CDR1 is GTSNPN and CDR2 is SVGIG in the germline V gene (reference sequence). The CDR3 has 17 amino acids. The DNA of the CDR3 is TGTGCCTGGAGTGTACCTCTAGGACAGGGAGTAAGTCAGCCCCAGCATTTT. This gives the protein CAWSVPLGQGVSQPQHF.

The chain uses TRBV5-1 and TRBJ2-2, with D unresolved. The CDR3 contains 14 residues. V gave up 4 bases and J gave up 7 bases, with 14 bases separating them. In germline, CDR1 is SGHRS, CDR2 YFSETQ. CDR3 sequence: CASSQAMDGGELFF. The CDR3 nucleotides read TGCGCCAGCAGCCAAGCGATGGATGGCGGGGAGCTGTTTTTT.

This clone was recorded once. V gene TRBV19 combines with J gene TRBJ1-5; no clear D gene. Germline V lookup: CDR1 LNHDA, CDR2 SQIVND (reference sequence). V lost 6 bases and J lost 7, with 13 bases in between. The CDR3 totals 13 residues. The CDR3 reads CASSPTRQQPQHF. DNA of the CDR3: TGTGCCAGTAGCCCCACTCGACAACAGCCCCAGCATTTT.

V is TRBV19 and J is TRBJ1-3, with 7 bases matching TRBD1. The CDR3 covers 16 residues. V shed 4 bases and J 4 bases; nucleotides not matched to a gene: 10. Germline values: CDR1 LNHDA, CDR2 SQIVND (reference sequence). The CDR3 DNA follows: TGTGCCAGTAGTACCGACAGGGACTTTTCCGGAAACACCATATATTTT. Protein sequence: CASSTDRDFSGNTIYF.

The gene calls are TRBV25-1 and TRBJ2-7, with TRBD1 matching over 9 bases. J gave up 1 base and V 3 bases, and 1 base lay outside the gene matches. From germline, CDR1 is MGHDK and CDR2 SYGVNS. The CDR3 extends over 14 amino acids. The CDR3 nucleotides read TGTGCCAGCAGTGAGGGGACAGGGTCCTACGAGCAGTACTTC. Protein sequence: CASSEGTGSYEQYF.